These 26 T cell receptor beta chains were sequenced from one sample in a study of T cell responses to AZD1222 COVID-19 vaccine. The protocol was immunoSEQ multiplex PCR, while the TCRdb copy is restricted to in-frame clones and leaves out a portion. The data show some 150,000 clones, with roughly nine tenths seen just once and around 4% held by the top ten. The sample was peripheral blood, taken on day 0 of MenACWY control vaccination. The receptors here all came from an adult in good health.

This chain uses TRBV19 with TRBJ1-5, with 10 bases fitting TRBD1. Germline V lookup: CDR1 LNHDA, CDR2 SQIVND (reference sequence). This CDR3 spans 15 amino acids. V lost 5 bases to trimming and J lost 5 bases; unmatched junction nucleotides: 6. In nucleotides, the CDR3 is TGTGCCAGTAGTTCGACAGGGGGCGCCTATCAGCCCCAGCATTTT. Translating gives CASSSTGGAYQPQHF.

The rearrangement joins TRBV29-1 to TRBJ2-1; 10 nucleotides align to TRBD1. The trim removed 3 bases at V and 7 bases at J, leaving 9 bases unmatched. CDR1 SQVTM and CDR2 ANQGSEA come from the germline V gene. CDR3 length: 15 amino acids. CDR3 protein: CSVEYWDRGTNEQFF. Here the CDR3 DNA reads TGCAGCGTTGAGTATTGGGACAGGGGAACTAATGAGCAGTTCTTC.

The chain employs TRBV28 and TRBJ2-2, with D hard to call. Germline CDR1 reads MDHEN; CDR2 reads SYDVKM. V shed 1 base and J shed 3 bases, with 3 bases lying between them. There are 13 residues in the CDR3. CDR3: CASSLFHTGELFF. DNA for the CDR3: TGTGCCAGCAGTTTATTCCACACCGGGGAGCTGTTTTTT.

This chain uses TRBV27 with TRBJ1-2; 7 bases line up with TRBD1. Germline V lookup: CDR1 MNHEY, CDR2 SMNVEV (reference sequence). The J segment lost 3 bases and the V segment lost 4 bases, leaving 2 bases of the junction unmatched. CDR3 length equals 13 residues. The CDR3 DNA follows: TGTGCCAGCAGTTACAGGGGTGACTATGGCTACACCTTC. This gives the protein CASSYRGDYGYTF.

The V gene is TRBV10-3, the J gene TRBJ1-5; 11 positions match TRBD1. The length of the CDR3 is 16 residues. V lost 0 bases, J lost 7 bases, and 5 bases stayed unmatched. Germline values: CDR1 ENHRY, CDR2 SYGVKD. CDR3 sequence reads: CAISESGQGAKQPQHF. In DNA form, the CDR3 reads TGTGCCATCAGTGAGTCTGGACAGGGGGCGAAGCAGCCCCAGCATTTT.

Only one count was recorded for this clone. This sequence joins TRBV9 and TRBJ1-2; TRBD1 is a possible D gene (5 bases). Trimming stripped 0 bases from V and 8 bases from J, with 14 bases between. This CDR3 is built from 14 residues. The germline CDR1 and CDR2 sequences are SGDLS and YYNGEE. The CDR3 DNA sequence: TGTGCCAGCAGCGTAGTGCCGGGGACGGGCGGCTACACCTTC. Residues: CASSVVPGTGGYTF.

This chain joins TRBV19 and TRBJ2-7; D remains unclear. Germline loops: CDR1 LNHDA, CDR2 SQIVND (reference sequence). This CDR3 comprises 13 residues. Trimming removed 3 bases from V and 1 base from J, with 7 bases in between. CDR3 sequence: CASSMTASYEQYF. In DNA form, the CDR3 reads TGTGCCAGTAGTATGACCGCGTCCTACGAGCAGTACTTC.

The chain employs TRBV7-9 and TRBJ2-5; no reliable D call. Per the germline V gene, CDR1 is SEHNR and CDR2 is FQNEAQ (reference sequence). The CDR3 has 12 residues. Trimming cost V 1 base and J 5 bases, with 5 bases left between them. CDR3 nucleotides: TGTGCCAGCAGCTTAGATTGGGAGACCCAGTACTTC. Amino acid sequence: CASSLDWETQYF.

The V call is TRBV7-6, the J call TRBJ1-3; D perhaps matches TRBD1 (6 bases). Germline CDR1 and CDR2: SGHVS and FNYEAQ. Trimming removed 8 bases from V and 4 bases from J, with 18 bases in between. The CDR3 is 15 residues long. CDR3 sequence reads: CASGPQGRRGNTIYF. The CDR3 nucleotides read TGTGCCAGCGGGCCCCAGGGGCGAAGGGGAAACACCATATATTTT.

This chain connects TRBV29-1 to TRBJ2-1; 11 bases line up with TRBD1. Germline-derived CDR1 and CDR2 are SQVTM and ANQGSEA. V dropped 7 bases and J dropped 8; count of bases not matched to a gene: 7. The CDR3 runs to 13 residues. CDR3 sequence: CSAGQGARDEQFF. In DNA form, the CDR3 reads TGCAGCGCCGGACAGGGGGCCCGCGATGAGCAGTTCTTC.

This rearrangement joins TRBV5-1 to TRBJ2-1; the match to TRBD1 covers 8 bases. V lost 0 bases to trimming and J lost 7 bases; unmatched junction nucleotides: 3. Germline V gene sequence: CDR1 SGHRS, CDR2 YFSETQ. The CDR3 is 14 residues long. The CDR3 spells CASSLVQGVNEQFF. For the CDR3, the DNA is TGCGCCAGCAGCTTGGTACAGGGGGTGAATGAGCAGTTCTTC.

The rearrangement joins TRBV4-1 to TRBJ2-7; possibly TRBD1 or TRBD2 for D (5 bases each). Trimming pared 4 bases from V and 2 bases from J, leaving 15 bases between. Germline loops: CDR1 MGHRA, CDR2 YSYEKL. The CDR3 contains 15 residues. CDR3 in DNA: TGCGCCAGCAGCCCAAGGTGGGACGTTCCCTACGAGCAGTACTTC. It specifies CASSPRWDVPYEQYF.

V is TRBV28 and J is TRBJ1-2; the match to TRBD1 covers 8 bases. Germline-derived CDR1 and CDR2 are MDHEN and SYDVKM. The CDR3 contains 15 residues. V lost 3 bases, J lost 4 bases, and 7 bases stayed unmatched. The CDR3 nucleotides are TGTGCCAGCAGTTTGGGCCCAGGGGGCCCCTATGGCTACACCTTC. Protein: CASSLGPGGPYGYTF.

V and J are TRBV7-2 and TRBJ1-2; D is perhaps TRBD1 (5 bases). This CDR3 comprises 13 residues. V lost 5 bases and J lost 6, with 13 bases in between. Per germline, CDR1 SGHTA and CDR2 FQGNSA. The CDR3 here is CASSLLGADGYTF. In DNA, the CDR3 is TGTGCCAGCAGCCTTCTAGGGGCAGATGGCTACACCTTC.

The chain recombines TRBV24-1 with TRBJ2-2; TRBD1 agrees at 7 bases. Germline V gene data show CDR1 as KGHDR and CDR2 as SFDVKD. CDR3 size: 14 residues. With V trimmed by 7 bases and J by 4 bases, 5 bases remained unmatched. CDR3 region: CATRGDSSTGELFF. The CDR3 bases are TGTGCCACCAGGGGGGACAGCTCCACCGGGGAGCTGTTTTTT.

V is TRBV5-5 and J is TRBJ2-7, with D possibly TRBD1 on 6 matching bases. CDR1 and CDR2 (germline): SGHKS, YYEKEE (reference sequence). Trimming cost V 0 bases and J 2 bases, with 9 bases left between them. This CDR3 has 14 amino acids. For the CDR3, the DNA is TGTGCCAGCAGCTTGGCCCGGACAGCCTACGAGCAGTACTTC. This codes for CASSLARTAYEQYF.

This chain connects TRBV12-3 or TRBV12-4 to TRBJ1-1; no reliable D call. The germline V and J ends were trimmed by 10 bases and 0 bases, with 12 bases remaining between them. CDR3 length equals 13 residues. The CDR3 DNA follows: TGTGCCACTCTCCCGGATTTGAACACTGAAGCTTTCTTT. Translating gives CATLPDLNTEAFF.

The chain couples TRBV5-6 to TRBJ1-5; D uncertain. The CDR3 sequence is 14 residues long. Germline V gene lookup returns CDR1 SGHDT and CDR2 YYEEEE. Trimming stripped 2 bases from V and 2 bases from J, with 8 bases between. CDR3 sequence (DNA): TGTGCCAGCAGCTTAGGGTTTGGCAATCAGCCCCAGCATTTT. Translated, it gives CASSLGFGNQPQHF.

The chain employs TRBV7-2 and TRBJ1-1; TRBD1 might be the D (5 bases). This CDR3 is built from 16 residues. V gave up 0 bases and J gave up 2 bases, with 13 bases separating them. The germline V gene has CDR1 SGHTA and CDR2 FQGNSA. The CDR3 DNA reads as TGTGCCAGCAGCTTAGCGCCGGGGGTTTCAAACACTGAAGCTTTCTTT. Amino acids: CASSLAPGVSNTEAFF.

This rearrangement joins TRBV7-2 to TRBJ2-1; D may correspond to TRBD1 or TRBD2 (6 bases each). Germline CDR1 reads SGHTA; CDR2 reads FQGNSA. The CDR3 has 17 residues. Trimming removed 5 bases from V and 9 bases from J, with 26 bases in between. CDR3 region: CASSPQGGIRWFGEQFF. CDR3 nucleotides: TGTGCCAGCAGCCCACAAGGGGGGATTCGGTGGTTCGGTGAGCAGTTCTTC.

V is TRBV4-3 and J is TRBJ2-5; 7 bases align to TRBD2. The CDR3 spans 14 residues. Germline values: CDR1 LGHNA, CDR2 YSLEER. The junction had 3 bases not matched to a gene; V was cut back by 1 base and J by 4 bases. CDR3 bases: TGCGCCAGCAGCCAAGCCGGCGGGGGAGAGACCCAGTACTTC. Translation gives CASSQAGGGETQYF.

This chain uses TRBV30 with TRBJ1-5; maybe TRBD1 (6 bases). CDR1 GTSNPN and CDR2 SVGIG come from the germline V gene (reference sequence). CDR3 size: 14 residues. Trimming removed 3 bases at V and 5 bases at J, with 14 bases between. CDR3 DNA sequence: TGTGCCTGGAGCGGGGACACCAAGGATCAGCCCCAGCATTTT. The encoded protein is CAWSGDTKDQPQHF.

This chain joins TRBV10-2 and TRBJ2-7; 8 bases match TRBD1. The length of the CDR3 is 14 residues. With 7 bases clipped from V and 6 bases from J, the junction kept 11 bases outside the gene matches. CDR1 is WSHSY and CDR2 is SAAADI in the germline V gene. This CDR3 reads CASIPAGGSTEQYF. CDR3 DNA: TGCGCCAGCATTCCGGCAGGGGGCTCGACCGAGCAGTACTTC.

This chain uses TRBV15 with TRBJ1-2, with D possibly being TRBD1 (6 bases). Germline assignment: CDR1 LNHNV and CDR2 YYDKDF (reference sequence). The CDR3 has 13 residues. The ends were cut back, 5 bases at V and 7 bases at J, with 14 bases in the middle. The CDR3 here is CATSDKGGFGYTF. CDR3 coding DNA: TGTGCCACCAGCGATAAGGGGGGCTTTGGCTACACCTTC.

The chain joins TRBV27 to TRBJ1-2, with D tentatively TRBD1 (5 bases). The CDR3 covers 15 residues. Germline loops: CDR1 MNHEY, CDR2 SMNVEV (reference sequence). With 3 bases removed from V and 1 base from J, the gap between germline ends came to 12 bases. The CDR3 region is CASSLSSTVNYGYTF. The DNA for the CDR3 is TGTGCCAGCAGTTTGTCGTCGACAGTTAACTATGGCTACACCTTC.

The rearrangement joins TRBV10-3 to TRBJ1-2; D perhaps matches TRBD1 (5 bases). Per the germline V gene, CDR1 is ENHRY and CDR2 is SYGVKD. V lost 2 bases to trimming and J lost 5 bases, with 6 bases between them. CDR3 size: 12 residues. CDR3 DNA: TGTGCCATCAGTGAGGGGGGTTATGGCTACACCTTC. It is translated as CAISEGGYGYTF.